This entry lists 25 T cell receptor beta chains sequenced from one sample in a study of blood T cells in healthy people across ages. A J-beta primer mix and a sample-barcoded 5' primer were used in a second PCR of about 7 to 12 cycles. TCRdb reprocessed the 5' RACE reads with MiXCR, giving one entry per CDR3 protein. The sample yields 650,000 to 700,000 distinct CDR3 sequences, 52% seen once. What was sequenced was blood. These receptors came from a woman aged 80 or over in good health.

V is TRBV11-2 and J is TRBJ2-3; a possible D gene is TRBD1 (5 bases). The CDR3 is 14 residues long. V lost 5 bases, J lost 5 bases, and 14 bases lay in between. CDR1 is SGHAT and CDR2 is FQNNGV in the germline V gene. CDR3 sequence (DNA): TGTGCCAGCAGCCCACGACAGTCGTTAGATACGCAGTATTTT. Encoded protein: CASSPRQSLDTQYF.

As DNA, the CDR3 is TGTGCCAGCAGCTTGGGGTCCGGGTATCAGCCCCAGCATTTT. This codes for CASSLGSGYQPQHF. The V call is TRBV5-6, the J call TRBJ1-5; D is undetermined. Trimming stripped 0 bases from V and 5 bases from J, with 9 bases between. Germline CDR1 SGHDT, CDR2 YYEEEE. CDR3 length: 14 amino acids.

The chain employs TRBV28 and TRBJ2-7; possible D gene TRBD2, 6 bases. The length of the CDR3 is 11 residues. V was pared by 10 bases and J by 3 bases, with 10 bases between. CDR1 and CDR2 (germline): MDHEN, SYDVKM. This CDR3 is CAIGTVYEQYF. CDR3 coding DNA: TGTGCCATCGGGACTGTCTACGAGCAGTACTTC.

The chain uses TRBV20-1 and TRBJ2-5; the match to TRBD1 covers 7 bases. The last part of the DNA fits TRBJ2-7 better; the J call may be wrong. The length of the CDR3 is 16 residues. Germline V gene lookup returns CDR1 DFQATT and CDR2 SNEGSKA (reference sequence). CDR3 amino acids: CSASVLGGVLGYEQYF. Written as DNA, the CDR3 is TGCAGTGCTAGTGTATTAGGGGGCGTCCTGGGGTACGAGCAGTACTTC.

This chain uses TRBV25-1 with TRBJ2-2; 10 bases fit TRBD2. The junction had 5 bases not matched to a gene; V was cut back by 6 bases and J by 7 bases. This CDR3 comprises 14 residues. Germline CDR1 reads MGHDK; CDR2 reads SYGVNS. The CDR3 protein is CASSLAGVNGELFF. CDR3 nucleotides: TGTGCCAGCAGCCTAGCGGGGGTGAACGGGGAGCTGTTTTTT.

This clonotype was detected a few times. The rearrangement uses TRBV7-2 and TRBJ1-2, with D unresolved. Germline CDR1 is SGHTA and CDR2 is FQGNSA. This CDR3 is 17 amino acids long. Deletions cut 2 bases from V and 0 bases from J, with 16 bases between. The CDR3 bases are TGTGCCAGCAGCTTAACCCGGACGTTACCCCCTAACTATGGCTACACCTTC. Translating it yields CASSLTRTLPPNYGYTF. Complete variable domain (other parts from reference TRBV7-2 and TRBJ1-2): GAGVSQSPSNKVTEKGKDVELRCDPISGHTALYWYRQSLGQGLEFLIYFQGNSAPDKSGLPSDRFSAERTGGSVSTLTIQRTQQEDSAVYLCASSLTRTLPPNYGYTFGSGTRLTVV.

A word on this clonotype: Just one base apart from a much larger clone, this may be a read error. The rearrangement links TRBV12-3 or TRBV12-4 to TRBJ2-7, with D possibly matching TRBD2 (6 bases). V lost 5 bases and J 11 bases, leaving 22 bases between the germline ends. The CDR3 covers 14 residues. The CDR3 is CASSPAGQVVTKYF. CDR3 bases: TGTGCCAGCAGTCCGGCGGGGCAGGTAGTAACCAAGTACTTC.

This clonotype was counted ten times or more. A single base separates this from a much larger clone, so it may be a read error. J is TRBJ2-5 and V is TRBV6-6; maybe TRBD2 (5 bases). V lost 2 bases and J 11 bases, leaving 21 bases between the germline ends. From germline, CDR1 is MNHNY and CDR2 SVGAGI (reference sequence). CDR3 size: 15 residues. This CDR3 is CASSYVGGGGNEQYF. The CDR3 DNA follows: TGTGCCAGCAGTTACGTAGGAGGAGGAGGAAATGAGCAGTACTTC.

The genes are TRBV9 and TRBJ1-2; no definite D call. Germline values: CDR1 SGDLS, CDR2 YYNGEE. Trimming stripped 1 base from V and 1 base from J, with 8 bases between. This CDR3 is built from 14 residues. CDR3 in amino acids: CASSVNRLNYGYTF. The CDR3 region has the DNA TGTGCCAGCAGCGTAAACCGCCTTAACTATGGCTACACCTTC.

This chain links TRBV11-2 with TRBJ2-1; D gene ambiguous. V was shortened by 5 bases and J by 6 bases, with 17 bases between the two germline ends. CDR1 is SGHAT, CDR2 FQNNGV, per germline. This CDR3 has 15 residues. The CDR3 spells CASSASSVSSNEQFF. CDR3 sequence (DNA): TGTGCCAGCAGCGCATCGTCCGTAAGTTCCAATGAGCAGTTCTTC.

As to this clonotype: A much larger clonotype is one base distant, so this may be a read error. The conserved phenylalanine or tryptophan normally closing the CDR3 is absent here, so this likely arose from a read error. J is TRBJ2-1 and V is TRBV20-1, with 7 bases aligning to TRBD1. The CDR3 runs to 12 residues. Germline V lookup: CDR1 DFQATT, CDR2 SNEGSKA (reference sequence). The V segment lost 5 bases and the J segment 7 bases; nucleotides outside the gene matches: 5. CDR3 bases: TGCAGTGCTGTCCCACAGGGGAATGAGCAGTTCTTG. Its protein is CSAVPQGNEQFL.

This clonotype was found a few times. The chain has TRBV6-1 and TRBJ2-7; 8 positions agree with TRBD1. From germline, CDR1 is MNHNS and CDR2 SASEGT. The CDR3 runs to 13 residues. V trimming: 6 bases; J trimming: 4 bases; junction bases outside the gene matches: 5. The CDR3 loop is CASRQGGKYEQYF. In nucleotides, the CDR3 is TGTGCCAGCAGACAGGGGGGCAAATACGAGCAGTACTTC.

Turning to this clonotype: A much larger clone lies one base from this, so it may be a read error. This chain connects TRBV5-1 to TRBJ2-1; 11 positions agree with TRBD2. The DNA matches TRBJ2-7 better at its end, which makes the J call doubtful. Germline CDR1 reads SGHRS; CDR2 reads YFSETQ. This CDR3 has 15 residues. CDR3 bases: TGCGCCAGCAGCCCGCTTAGCGGGGGGGCTGATGAGCAGTACTTC. Translating gives CASSPLSGGADEQYF.

The chain recombines TRBV2 with TRBJ2-5; D ambiguous. Trimming cost V 1 base and J 0 bases, with 12 bases left between them. CDR1 is SNHLY and CDR2 is FYNNEI in the germline V gene. The CDR3 is made up of 16 amino acids. The CDR3 sequence is CASSEETSPYQETQYF. As DNA, the CDR3 is TGTGCCAGCAGTGAAGAAACGTCTCCGTACCAAGAGACCCAGTACTTC.

This clonotype came up many times. The chain combines TRBV20-1 with TRBJ1-2, with D perhaps TRBD1 (6 bases). The V and J ends lost 1 base and 10 bases respectively, with 13 bases between them. Germline V gene data show CDR1 as DFQATT and CDR2 as SNEGSKA (reference sequence). This CDR3 has 12 residues. The CDR3: CSARGNREDYTF. The CDR3 DNA reads TGCAGTGCTAGAGGGAACAGGGAAGACTACACCTTC.

The genes are TRBV28 and TRBJ1-2; D is unclear. V shed 1 base and J shed 7 bases, with 10 bases lying between them. Looked up from germline, CDR1 is MDHEN and CDR2 is SYDVKM. This CDR3 is built from 13 residues. The DNA for the CDR3 is TGTGCCAGCAGTTTATCGGAGGAAGGTGGCTACACCTTC. This sequence encodes CASSLSEEGGYTF.

V is TRBV20-1 and J is TRBJ2-2, with D possibly being TRBD1 (5 bases). V was pared by 1 base and J by 3 bases, with 12 bases between. CDR1 DFQATT and CDR2 SNEGSKA come from the germline V gene (reference sequence). The CDR3 length is 15 residues. DNA for the CDR3: TGCAGTGCTAGAGCTGGGGCTATGGACACCGGGGAGCTGTTTTTT. Its protein is CSARAGAMDTGELFF.

This clonotype was seen at least ten times. The chain links TRBV12-3 or TRBV12-4 to TRBJ2-1; TRBD2 aligns across 10 bases. Unmatched junction bases numbered 6, after V lost 6 bases and J lost 7 bases. This CDR3 has 14 amino acids. Here the CDR3 DNA reads TGTGCCAGCAGATCAGCGGGAGGGGGGAATGAGCAGTTCTTC. Translation gives CASRSAGGGNEQFF.

Only one count was recorded for this clonotype. The chain joins TRBV4-1 to TRBJ2-1; no reliable D call. The J call may be wrong; the DNA end is better matched by TRBJ2-7. Germline values: CDR1 MGHRA, CDR2 YSYEKL. The CDR3 has 16 amino acids. The CDR3 sequence is CASSLSQMSSYNEQYF. CDR3 nucleotide sequence: TGCGCCAGCAGCCTCTCTCAAATGAGCTCCTACAATGAGCAGTACTTC.

This clonotype was found many times. The rearrangement links TRBV4-1 to TRBJ2-1; tentatively, D is TRBD1 or TRBD2 (5 bases each). The CDR3 has 14 residues. V lost 5 bases, J lost 7 bases, and 15 bases lay in between. Germline V gene data show CDR1 as MGHRA and CDR2 as YSYEKL. The CDR3 sequence: CASSWAGTGNEQFF. The CDR3 DNA sequence: TGCGCCAGCAGCTGGGCCGGGACCGGGAATGAGCAGTTCTTC.

This rearrangement joins TRBV30 to TRBJ1-5; no reliable D call. CDR1 is GTSNPN and CDR2 is SVGIG in the germline V gene (reference sequence). The CDR3 consists of 14 residues. Trimming shortened V by 0 bases and J by 0 bases, and 6 bases separated the two germline ends. For the CDR3, the DNA is TGTGCCTGGAGTGTCCATAATAGCAATCAGCCCCAGCATTTT. It is translated as CAWSVHNSNQPQHF.

There are a few counts of this clonotype. It may be a read error: a sequence one base away is much more abundant. This rearrangement joins TRBV24-1 to TRBJ2-1; D gene uncertain. The CDR3 spans 9 residues. Germline V lookup: CDR1 KGHDR, CDR2 SFDVKD. CDR3 loop: CASRHEQFF. The CDR3 nucleotides read TGTGCCTCCAGACATGAGCAGTTCTTC.

As for this clonotype: This sequence may be a read error, since a much larger clone differs from it by one base. This chain joins TRBV6-2 or TRBV6-3 and TRBJ2-5; D may match TRBD1 or TRBD2 (6 bases each). This CDR3 contains 15 residues. Germline V gene lookup returns CDR1 MNHEY and CDR2 SVGEGT. The CDR3 region is CTSSPGAVDQETQYF. The DNA of the CDR3 is TGTACCAGCAGCCCGGGGGCAGTAGACCAAGAGACCCAGTACTTC.

The chain recombines TRBV28 with TRBJ2-7; possible D gene TRBD2, 6 bases. This CDR3 contains 16 residues. Trimming removed 2 bases at V and 4 bases at J, with 18 bases between. Per germline, CDR1 MDHEN and CDR2 SYDVKM. CDR3 nucleotides: TGTGCCAGCAGTTTACGCCCAGCGGAGGGGATGTACGAGCAGTACTTC. Its protein product is CASSLRPAEGMYEQYF.

This clonotype was recorded once. This could be a read error, since a much larger clone is one nucleotide away. The rearrangement joins TRBV18 to TRBJ2-7; 7 bases are shared with TRBD1. Germline values: CDR1 KGHSH, CDR2 LQKENI. This CDR3 is 14 amino acids long. This chain's CDR3 is CASSSGQDSYEQSF. The DNA for the CDR3 is TGTGCCAGCTCAAGCGGACAGGACTCCTACGAGCAGTCCTTC.